One sample yielded the 18 T cell receptor beta chains listed below, sequenced in a study of T cells after yellow fever vaccination. Each CDR3 protein is one row after TCRdb ran MiXCR on the 5' RACE reads. Of a few hundred thousand distinct CDR3 sequences in the sample, about 9.9% were seen once. Sequencing was performed on PBMCs, taken on the day of the first yellow fever vaccination. These receptors were obtained from a man aged 18 to 35 who received the YFV17D yellow fever vaccine.

This clonotype came up many times. The chain links TRBV6-1 to TRBJ2-1; 8 positions agree with TRBD2. The CDR3 has 16 amino acids. CDR1 is MNHNS, CDR2 SASEGT, per germline. The J segment lost 2 bases and the V segment lost 5 bases, leaving 8 bases of the junction unmatched. This CDR3 is CASSTGTRHPYNEQFF. In DNA form, the CDR3 reads TGTGCCAGCAGTACGGGGACTAGACACCCCTACAATGAGCAGTTCTTC.

Remarks on this clonotype: A much larger clone sits a single nucleotide away, making a read error possible. This chain joins TRBV2 and TRBJ1-3, with D unresolved. The CDR3 covers 12 residues. Germline V gene data show CDR1 as SNHLY and CDR2 as FYNNEI. Trimming cost V 7 bases and J 0 bases, with 4 bases left between them. The CDR3 DNA reads as TGTGCCAGCACGGTCTCTGGAAACACCATATATTTT. This codes for CASTVSGNTIYF.

CDR3 bases: TGTGCCAGCAGCCAAGGCTCTCCAGGCCAGCCCCAGCATTTT. Protein: CASSQGSPGQPQHF. J is TRBJ1-5 and V is TRBV4-2; D unresolved. With 1 base removed from V and 7 bases from J, the gap between germline ends came to 11 bases. Germline assignment: CDR1 LGHNA and CDR2 YNFKEQ. The length of the CDR3 is 14 residues.

V usage is TRBV4-3 and J usage is TRBJ2-7; tentatively, D is TRBD1 (5 bases). V was cut by 4 bases and J by 3 bases, with 13 bases left in between. This CDR3 region has 14 residues. In germline, CDR1 is LGHNA, CDR2 YSLEER. Written as DNA, the CDR3 is TGCGCCAGCAGCCCGTCAGGACAAGTCTACGAGCAGTACTTC. This gives the protein CASSPSGQVYEQYF.

This clonotype has at least ten counts. The chain employs TRBV7-9 and TRBJ2-1; 10 bases fit TRBD2. The CDR3 sequence is 16 residues long. J gave up 4 bases and V 5 bases, and 8 bases lay outside the gene matches. Per germline, CDR1 SEHNR and CDR2 FQNEAQ (reference sequence). In DNA form, the CDR3 reads TGTGCCAGCAGCGGGAGGACTAGCGGACTTTACAATGAGCAGTTCTTC. Encoded protein: CASSGRTSGLYNEQFF.

The chain has TRBV11-3 and TRBJ1-5, with TRBD1 as a possible D gene (5 bases). The germline V gene encodes CDR1 SGHNT and CDR2 YENEEA. The V gene lost 3 bases and the J gene lost 5 bases, with 14 bases spanning the gap. CDR3 size: 15 residues. In DNA, the CDR3 is TGTGCCAGCAGCTTCGAGGGGAGTATTGATCAGCCCCAGCATTTT. Translating it yields CASSFEGSIDQPQHF.

The chain is built from TRBV4-3 and TRBJ2-1; D not certain. With 0 bases removed from V and 6 bases from J, the gap between germline ends came to 9 bases. CDR1 is LGHNA, CDR2 YSLEER, per germline. This CDR3 is built from 14 residues. The CDR3 coding sequence is TGCGCCAGCAGCCAAGATTGGAGTGGCAATGAGCAGTTCTTC. This codes for CASSQDWSGNEQFF.

There are a few counts of this clonotype. The chain uses TRBV9 and TRBJ1-5; D not resolved. Trimming removed 2 bases from V and 4 bases from J, with 7 bases in between. Germline loops: CDR1 SGDLS, CDR2 YYNGEE. The CDR3 consists of 13 residues. The CDR3 sequence: CASSVTGNQPQHF. DNA of the CDR3: TGTGCCAGCAGCGTCACGGGAAATCAGCCCCAGCATTTT.

This clonotype showed up just a few times. V is TRBV13 and J is TRBJ2-6, with D uncertain. This CDR3 is built from 17 residues. Trimming took off 5 bases at V and 4 bases at J, with 18 bases between the two ends. Germline lookup yields CDR1 PRHDT and CDR2 FYEKMQ (reference sequence). The CDR3 DNA reads as TGTGCCAGCAGCCGCCTGGTGGGTTTGTCCGGGGCCAACGTCCTGACTTTC. Translated: CASSRLVGLSGANVLTF.

The sample holds a few counts of this clonotype. The chain couples TRBV5-1 to TRBJ1-1; TRBD1 matches 9 bases. The CDR3 is 15 residues long. The junction had 4 bases not matched to a gene; V was cut back by 3 bases and J by 1 base. CDR1 is SGHRS, CDR2 YFSETQ, per germline. The CDR3 bases are TGCGCCAGCAGCTGGACAGGGGCCACGAACACTGAAGCTTTCTTT. Translation: CASSWTGATNTEAFF.

This clonotype was counted between two and nine times. This sequence joins TRBV20-1 and TRBJ2-1; tentatively, D is TRBD1 (6 bases). V was cut by 1 base and J by 5 bases, with 9 bases left in between. This CDR3 has 13 residues. CDR1 and CDR2 (germline): DFQATT, SNEGSKA (reference sequence). Here the CDR3 reads CSARAGQHNEQFF. The CDR3 coding sequence is TGCAGTGCTAGAGCGGGACAACACAATGAGCAGTTCTTC.

V gene TRBV10-2 combines with J gene TRBJ2-7, with 10 nucleotides matching TRBD1. The germline V gene encodes CDR1 WSHSY and CDR2 SAAADI. V was pared by 4 bases and J by 4 bases, with 7 bases of the junction left unmatched. This CDR3 has 15 residues. CDR3 DNA: TGCGCCAGCAGTGTTTCCGGGACAGGGGCTTACGAGCAGTACTTC. This codes for CASSVSGTGAYEQYF.

This chain uses TRBV10-3 with TRBJ1-1; D remains unclear. V shed 6 bases and J shed 1 base, with 3 bases lying between them. Germline loops: CDR1 ENHRY, CDR2 SYGVKD. CDR3 length equals 11 residues. The CDR3 coding sequence is TGTGCCATCAGGGCGAACACTGAAGCTTTCTTT. It codes for CAIRANTEAFF.

The chain is built from TRBV13 and TRBJ1-1; D might be TRBD1 (6 bases). The CDR3 consists of 14 residues. The germline gives CDR1 PRHDT, CDR2 FYEKMQ (reference sequence). Trimming shortened V by 4 bases and J by 7 bases, and 16 bases separated the two germline ends. This CDR3 is CASSYPGQVIEAFF. The CDR3 coding sequence is TGTGCCAGCAGCTATCCGGGACAAGTAATTGAAGCTTTCTTT.

Regarding this clonotype: At one end, the junction sequence differs from germline, possibly due to a read error. This chain uses TRBV20-1 with TRBJ2-1; TRBD1 is a possible D gene (7 bases). The CDR3 contains 16 residues. The germline V gene encodes CDR1 DFQATT and CDR2 SNEGSKA (reference sequence). This CDR3 is CCAREAGTASYNEQFF. CDR3 nucleotide sequence: TGCTGTGCTAGGGAGGCCGGGACAGCATCCTACAATGAGCAGTTCTTC.

This clonotype appeared a few times. The V call is TRBV6-1, the J call TRBJ2-7; TRBD2 aligns across 9 bases. Losses at the gene ends were 8 bases for V and 2 bases for J; bases not matched to a gene: 7. The CDR3 is made up of 14 amino acids. Looked up from germline, CDR1 is MNHNS and CDR2 is SASEGT. The CDR3 reads CASGGTSHAYEQYV. In DNA form, the CDR3 reads TGTGCCAGCGGTGGGACTAGCCACGCCTACGAGCAGTACGTC.

This clonotype came up a few times. V is TRBV4-1 and J is TRBJ1-1, with D possibly matching TRBD1 (6 bases). Trimming took 1 base from V and 2 from J, leaving 17 bases between them. This CDR3 is 17 amino acids long. The germline CDR1 and CDR2 sequences are MGHRA and YSYEKL. The CDR3 DNA is TGCGCCAGCAGCCAAGTGGGCAGGGGAAACCTAAACACTGAAGCTTTCTTT. Its translation is CASSQVGRGNLNTEAFF.

The chain recombines TRBV4-1 with TRBJ2-7, with 8 bases fitting TRBD2. The trim removed 1 base at V and 4 bases at J, leaving 9 bases unmatched. The germline CDR1 and CDR2 sequences are MGHRA and YSYEKL. The length of the CDR3 is 16 residues. The CDR3 is CASSQGGLAGGYEQYV. CDR3 nucleotide sequence: TGCGCCAGCAGCCAAGGGGGCCTAGCGGGTGGTTACGAGCAGTACGTC.